A selection of T cell receptor beta chains follows, all from one sample in a study of blood T cell repertoires in COVID-19. The method was immunoSEQ multiplex PCR; TCRdb's version includes in-frame clones alone and lacks a portion of them. The sample has some 530,000 clones, approximately 86% seen once; the top ten hold 6.5% to 9.5%. Sample: PBMCs or T cells enriched from blood (not recorded which). Source of these receptors: a woman in her sixties or seventies who had recovered from COVID-19. The conserved cysteine and the conserved F or W are not part of the CDR3 here. Fields, in order: V gene, D gene, J gene, CDR3 protein. D genes are given only for firm matches.

v_gene: TRBV19; d_gene: .; j_gene: TRBJ1-3; CDR3aa: ASSSKMFGGGNTIY
v_gene: TRBV5-1; d_gene: TRBD1; j_gene: TRBJ1-1; CDR3aa: ASSLGAGGHTEAF
v_gene: TRBV5-4; d_gene: .; j_gene: TRBJ1-5; CDR3aa: ASSLDGSYNQPQH
v_gene: TRBV10-3; d_gene: TRBD1; j_gene: TRBJ2-5; CDR3aa: ASTFGQGVQETQY
v_gene: TRBV5-5; d_gene: .; j_gene: TRBJ2-5; CDR3aa: ASSPYRDIQETQY
v_gene: TRBV5-1; d_gene: TRBD1; j_gene: TRBJ1-4; CDR3aa: ASSSAGTGEEKLF
v_gene: TRBV2; d_gene: .; j_gene: TRBJ1-2; CDR3aa: ASSERQWGYT
v_gene: TRBV5-4; d_gene: TRBD1; j_gene: TRBJ2-3; CDR3aa: ASSLTTGGMDTQY
v_gene: TRBV7-2; d_gene: .; j_gene: TRBJ2-3; CDR3aa: ASSTQTSGTQY
v_gene: TRBV2; d_gene: TRBD1; j_gene: TRBJ1-4; CDR3aa: ATPRDRGGKLF
v_gene: TRBV19; d_gene: .; j_gene: TRBJ1-2; CDR3aa: ASSDRGLAGGYT
v_gene: TRBV5-4; d_gene: TRBD1; j_gene: TRBJ1-1; CDR3aa: ASSIRTGALSYTEAF
v_gene: TRBV15; d_gene: .; j_gene: TRBJ2-7; CDR3aa: ATSRGGEWTGDSYEQY
v_gene: TRBV21-1; d_gene: .; j_gene: TRBJ1-5; CDR3aa: ASRDRQGENQPQH
v_gene: TRBV10-2; d_gene: TRBD2; j_gene: TRBJ2-3; CDR3aa: ASSERGTSGGYTDTQY
v_gene: TRBV29-1; d_gene: .; j_gene: TRBJ1-2; CDR3aa: SFGGIQDGYT
v_gene: TRBV7-2; d_gene: .; j_gene: TRBJ2-2; CDR3aa: ASSRDTNTGELF
v_gene: TRBV2; d_gene: .; j_gene: TRBJ1-6; CDR3aa: ASSARTADNSPLH
v_gene: TRBV6-5; d_gene: .; j_gene: TRBJ2-5; CDR3aa: ASSYGDGETQY
v_gene: TRBV4-1; d_gene: .; j_gene: TRBJ1-2; CDR3aa: ASSQVPPGNYGYT
v_gene: TRBV19; d_gene: TRBD1; j_gene: TRBJ1-2; CDR3aa: ASSTGQGRWLNYGYT
v_gene: TRBV4-1; d_gene: TRBD1; j_gene: TRBJ1-4; CDR3aa: ASSQKIWGTGTEKLF
v_gene: TRBV7-9; d_gene: TRBD1; j_gene: TRBJ1-2; CDR3aa: ASSLGQGLFGYT
v_gene: TRBV24-1; d_gene: TRBD1; j_gene: TRBJ2-3; CDR3aa: ATSHPGQGTLSTDTQY
v_gene: TRBV7-9; d_gene: .; j_gene: TRBJ2-2; CDR3aa: ASSLATSGELF
v_gene: TRBV6-6; d_gene: TRBD1; j_gene: TRBJ1-4; CDR3aa: ASSRTGGAPPTNEKLF
v_gene: TRBV7-6; d_gene: .; j_gene: TRBJ1-5; CDR3aa: ASSLFSGVNQPQH
v_gene: TRBV9; d_gene: TRBD2; j_gene: TRBJ2-5; CDR3aa: ASSVGRLAQETQY
v_gene: TRBV25-1; d_gene: .; j_gene: TRBJ2-5; CDR3aa: ASSALEAQY
v_gene: TRBV19; d_gene: .; j_gene: TRBJ1-2; CDR3aa: ASSRPQTGNYGYT
v_gene: TRBV12-5; d_gene: .; j_gene: TRBJ2-3; CDR3aa: ASAGSLQDTQY
v_gene: TRBV20-1; d_gene: TRBD1; j_gene: TRBJ2-2; CDR3aa: SASKQGTGSTGELF
v_gene: TRBV6-5; d_gene: TRBD2; j_gene: TRBJ2-5; CDR3aa: ASTFWGGETQY
v_gene: TRBV7-9; d_gene: TRBD2; j_gene: TRBJ2-1; CDR3aa: ASSPAGSLYNEQF
v_gene: TRBV5-1; d_gene: .; j_gene: TRBJ1-6; CDR3aa: ASSFRGQDNSPLH
v_gene: TRBV3-1/TRBV3-2; d_gene: .; j_gene: TRBJ1-1; CDR3aa: ASSPPGGVTEAF
v_gene: TRBV6-6; d_gene: .; j_gene: TRBJ1-5; CDR3aa: ASGITRVSNQPQH
v_gene: TRBV15; d_gene: .; j_gene: TRBJ2-3; CDR3aa: ATSRVATGRVPPDTQY
v_gene: TRBV3-1/TRBV3-2; d_gene: .; j_gene: TRBJ1-3; CDR3aa: ASSQEGAAGNTIY
v_gene: TRBV6-5; d_gene: .; j_gene: TRBJ1-4; CDR3aa: ASTYGTFNEKLF
v_gene: TRBV4-1; d_gene: TRBD1; j_gene: TRBJ1-4; CDR3aa: ASSQGLRTGANEKLF
v_gene: TRBV4-1; d_gene: .; j_gene: TRBJ1-2; CDR3aa: ASSQDLSVKYGYT
v_gene: TRBV3-1/TRBV3-2; d_gene: TRBD1; j_gene: TRBJ1-5; CDR3aa: ASSQGGVQPQH
v_gene: TRBV7-9; d_gene: .; j_gene: TRBJ2-2; CDR3aa: ASSLGLRGHGELF
v_gene: TRBV10-3; d_gene: .; j_gene: TRBJ1-1; CDR3aa: AGGGPPNTEAF
v_gene: TRBV2; d_gene: .; j_gene: TRBJ2-3; CDR3aa: ASLAGKQRDTQY
v_gene: TRBV12-3/TRBV12-4; d_gene: .; j_gene: TRBJ2-2; CDR3aa: ASRQSDTGELF
v_gene: TRBV5-1; d_gene: TRBD1; j_gene: TRBJ1-3; CDR3aa: ASSPVGGGPGNTIY
v_gene: TRBV6-5; d_gene: TRBD1; j_gene: TRBJ2-5; CDR3aa: ASSYSTGVGETQY
v_gene: TRBV5-6; d_gene: TRBD1; j_gene: TRBJ1-6; CDR3aa: ASSRNRGWNSPLH
v_gene: TRBV4-1; d_gene: .; j_gene: TRBJ1-5; CDR3aa: ASSQSPTDQPQH
v_gene: TRBV20-1; d_gene: .; j_gene: TRBJ1-2; CDR3aa: SARTGYGYT
v_gene: TRBV2; d_gene: .; j_gene: TRBJ2-3; CDR3aa: ASSVQPGDTDTQY
v_gene: TRBV12-3/TRBV12-4; d_gene: .; j_gene: TRBJ1-2; CDR3aa: ASSASRVYGYT